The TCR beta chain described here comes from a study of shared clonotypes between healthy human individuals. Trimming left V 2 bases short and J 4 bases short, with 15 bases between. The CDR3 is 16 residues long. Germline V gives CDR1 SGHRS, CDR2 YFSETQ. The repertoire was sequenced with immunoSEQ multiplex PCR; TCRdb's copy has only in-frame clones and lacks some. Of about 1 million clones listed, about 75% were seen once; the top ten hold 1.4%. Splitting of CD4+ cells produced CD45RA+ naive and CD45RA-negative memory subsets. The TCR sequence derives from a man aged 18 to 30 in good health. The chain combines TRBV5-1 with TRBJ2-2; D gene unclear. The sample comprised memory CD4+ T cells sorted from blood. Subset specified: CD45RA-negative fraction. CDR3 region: CASSLRSGKTTGELFF. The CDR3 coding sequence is TGCGCCAGCAGCTTACGCTCCGGCAAAACCACCGGGGAGCTGTTTTTT.